This TCR beta chain was obtained from a study of cytomegalovirus exposure and HLA in healthy donors. Primers: 60 Vbeta forward and 13 Jbeta reverse. TCRdb's table, derived via immunoSEQ multiplex PCR, lists solely in-frame clones and lacks some. The sample yields roughly 180,000 clones, 75% to 85% seen once. V was clipped by 4 bases and J by 0 bases; unmatched bases: 7. CDR3 length equals 16 residues. Germline values: CDR1 SGDLS, CDR2 YYNGEE. As regards this clone: Its antigen is still unknown.

Study results and caveats: CMV serostatus was the only recorded immune exposure for donors.

The sequenced sample consisted of PBMCs. The origin of this receptor is a woman between 45 and 60 years old in good health and CMV-seropositive. This rearrangement joins TRBV9 to TRBJ2-1, with TRBD1 matching 7 bases. This CDR3 reads CASSPAGGSSYNEQFF. The CDR3 nucleotides are TGTGCCAGCAGCCCAGCAGGGGGTAGCTCCTACAATGAGCAGTTCTTC.